This TCR beta chain is from a study of CD8+CD57+ T cells in acquired aplastic anemia listed by TCRdb under 2018. Regarding the study in general: DNA extracted from sorted CD4+ and CD8+ cells had a mean of approximately 3.3 ug, with a range of roughly 0.2 to 27.4 ug. An average of approximately 9.8 million reads for CD4+ cells and roughly 12 million reads for CD8+ cells was obtained from healthy donor samples. The study at large found these results: Around 27 CD8+ CDR3 sequences were found in both patients and controls but appeared to be highly expressed in patients and within the immunodominant clones of the patients. No significant difference in CD8+ Simpson's diversity was found between patients and healthy controls (P=0.060).

Spanning cysteine to phenylalanine, the CDR3 consists of 12 amino acids. The CDR3 DNA has 36 bases and is translated from base 1. Trimming at the junction amounts to 5 bases on V and 4 bases on J, and the germline ends lie 6 bases apart. Taken from the germline V gene (reference sequence), the CDR1 and CDR2 loops are LNHDA and SQIVND. In the study, sorted CD4+ and CD8+ blood T cells from patients with severe aplastic anemia and from healthy subjects underwent deep sequencing of TCR repertoires. Ficoll-Paque density gradient centrifugation was used to isolate peripheral blood mononuclear cells. Before DNA extraction, CD4+ and CD8+ T cells were sorted with FACS or magnetic beads. Profiling of TCR beta VDJ combinations and CDR3 sequences used genomic DNA as the template. An Illumina HiSeq 2000 was used for TCR repertoire sequencing. In the paper's pipeline: TRBV/TRBJ rearrangement plots, CDR3 size and DJ length profiles, and Simpson's diversity index were used to assess repertoires. The most abundant DNA sequence in the deep sequencing data was taken as the immunodominant clone. CDR3 amino acid sequences were checked for sharing between subjects and were compared against published repertoires and the VDJdb database. Through fastp at Q25 and MiXCR, TCRdb rebuilt clones from the public reads, retaining in-frame beta chains. Each CDR3 protein appears once, grouped with its most common genes and DNA. The V and J calls were not made by the authors but by TCRdb's processing. This sample holds about 190,000 distinct CDR3 sequences; about half were observed only once. The ten largest make up 16% of the sample.

Points on this clonotype: Its cognate antigen has yet to be identified. No base-level quality is on record; no much larger clone is a single base apart.

The chain couples TRBV19 to TRBJ2-1; the D gene is unclear. Input material: sorted CD4+, CD8+, or CD8+CD57+ T cells (not recorded which) from PBMCs. This clonotype originated in a human donor in good health, serving as a control. The nucleotides read TGTGCCAGTAGTGGGCTATACAATGAGCAGTTCTTC. It is translated as CASSGLYNEQFF.